Below, 18 T cell receptor beta chains from the same sample are listed, as sequenced in a study of blood T cell repertoires in COVID-19. TCRdb's table, derived via immunoSEQ multiplex PCR, lists solely in-frame clones and lacks some. The sample includes 130,000 or so clones, under 85% of them seen just once. The sample comprised peripheral blood. Receptors originate from a human donor in a cohort sampled during active COVID-19.

The CDR3 is CASSRGSGYTGELFF. The CDR3 DNA reads TGTGCCAGCAGCCGGGGGAGCGGGTACACCGGGGAGCTGTTTTTT. The chain couples TRBV3-1 (or the pseudogene TRBV3-2) to TRBJ2-2, with D perhaps TRBD2 (6 bases). CDR1 is LGHDT, CDR2 YNNKEL, per germline (reference sequence). The length of the CDR3 is 15 residues. V lost 4 bases and J 3 bases, leaving 12 bases between the germline ends.

This chain joins TRBV18 and TRBJ1-1, with 11 bases identical to TRBD1. Per the germline V gene, CDR1 is KGHSH and CDR2 is LQKENI. V gave up 3 bases and J gave up 3 bases; unmatched junction bases: 6. The CDR3 covers 16 residues. The CDR3 sequence is CASSPNQGQGDTEAFF. The CDR3 DNA is TGTGCCAGCTCACCCAACCAGGGACAGGGGGACACTGAAGCTTTCTTT.

The chain joins TRBV11-3 to TRBJ2-2; 14 bases map to TRBD2. Germline CDR1 reads SGHNT; CDR2 reads YENEEA. The length of the CDR3 is 16 residues. The junction had 6 bases not matched to a gene; V was cut back by 5 bases and J by 7 bases. The CDR3 sequence: CASSEGLAGVVGELFF. CDR3 nucleotide sequence: TGTGCCAGCAGCGAGGGACTAGCGGGAGTGGTCGGGGAGCTGTTTTTT.

The chain uses TRBV7-2 and TRBJ1-5; D gene unclear. The germline V and J ends were trimmed by 5 bases and 7 bases, with 9 bases remaining between them. The V gene's germline CDR1 is SGHTA and CDR2 FQGNSA. The CDR3 is made up of 12 amino acids. The CDR3: CASSRGGQPQHF. The CDR3 DNA reads as TGTGCCAGCAGCCGGGGAGGACAGCCCCAGCATTTT.

The V gene is TRBV21-1, the J gene TRBJ2-1; the table's D call, TRBD2, was not checked against the DNA. TRBV21-1 is termed a pseudogene. The CDR3 extends over 14 amino acids. CDR3 in DNA: TGTGCCAGCAGCAAATTAGGATCTAGTCACGAGCAGTTCTTC. Translation gives CASSKLGSSHEQFF.

The chain recombines TRBV19 with TRBJ2-1; the D gene is possibly TRBD2 (5 bases). V gave up 10 bases and J gave up 5 bases, with 12 bases separating them. CDR3 length equals 12 residues. Germline CDR1 reads LNHDA; CDR2 reads SQIVND (reference sequence). CDR3 region: CAIGRGNNEQFF. The DNA for the CDR3 is TGTGCCATCGGACGGGGTAACAATGAGCAGTTCTTC.

The chain employs TRBV9 and TRBJ2-7; D is unclear. The germline V and J ends were trimmed by 0 bases and 1 base, with 8 bases remaining between them. Per germline, CDR1 SGDLS and CDR2 YYNGEE. This CDR3 contains 14 residues. The CDR3 DNA is TGTGCCAGCAGCGTAGGTCTTCGGTCCTACGAGCAGTACTTC. It yields the protein CASSVGLRSYEQYF.

The J gene is TRBJ2-7, the V gene TRBV7-2; the match to TRBD2 covers 9 bases. CDR1 and CDR2 from the germline V gene are SGHTA and FQGNSA. The CDR3 is 13 residues long. V trimming: 3 bases; J trimming: 6 bases; junction bases outside the gene matches: 3. The CDR3 sequence is CASSLGTSREQYF. In nucleotides, the CDR3 is TGTGCCAGCAGCTTGGGGACTAGCCGCGAGCAGTACTTC.

This chain joins TRBV7-9 and TRBJ1-1; D might be TRBD1 (5 bases). V lost 5 bases, J lost 1 base, and 11 bases lay in between. This CDR3 spans 14 amino acids. In germline, CDR1 is SEHNR, CDR2 FQNEAQ (reference sequence). The CDR3 coding sequence is TGTGCCAGCAGCCCGCGGGGCCGGAACACTGAAGCTTTCTTT. Amino acid sequence: CASSPRGRNTEAFF.

The V call is TRBV7-9, the J call TRBJ1-2; D is possibly TRBD1 (6 bases). The germline gives CDR1 SEHNR, CDR2 FQNEAQ (reference sequence). This CDR3 has 13 residues. V lost 5 bases, J lost 2 bases, and 9 bases lay in between. The chain's CDR3 is CASSRQENYGYTF. Here the CDR3 DNA reads TGTGCCAGCAGCCGACAGGAAAACTATGGCTACACCTTC.

J is TRBJ2-7 and V is TRBV6-2 or TRBV6-3, with 7 bases matching TRBD1. Germline CDR1 is MNHEY and CDR2 is SVGEGT. The ends lost 4 bases at V and 3 bases at J; junction bases unmatched: 6. CDR3 length: 14 amino acids. The CDR3 DNA is TGTGCCAGCAGTTGGGGATGGGACAGCTACGAGCAGTACTTC. Encoded protein: CASSWGWDSYEQYF.

The V call is TRBV25-1, the J call TRBJ1-4; D is undetermined. Between the trimmed V and J ends, which lost 1 base and 8 bases, there was a span of 11 bases. This CDR3 is 14 amino acids long. Germline V CDR1 and CDR2: MGHDK, SYGVNS. CDR3 in DNA: TGTGCCAGCAGTGAATGGGGTGGAGGGGAAAAACTGTTTTTT. Protein: CASSEWGGGEKLFF.

This sequence joins TRBV5-1 and TRBJ1-4, with D perhaps TRBD1 (6 bases). CDR3 length equals 14 residues. CDR1 SGHRS and CDR2 YFSETQ come from the germline V gene. Trimming cost V 2 bases and J 3 bases, with 8 bases left between them. CDR3 coding DNA: TGCGCCAGCAGCTTCGGGACACCTAATGAAAAACTGTTTTTT. Translation: CASSFGTPNEKLFF.

The chain couples TRBV11-2 to TRBJ1-2; D is perhaps TRBD1 (6 bases). Germline values: CDR1 SGHAT, CDR2 FQNNGV. V gave up 0 bases and J gave up 4 bases, with 12 bases separating them. The CDR3 is made up of 15 amino acids. CDR3 sequence: CASSLDEDRGYGYTF. The CDR3 region has the DNA TGTGCCAGCAGCTTAGATGAGGACAGAGGCTATGGCTACACCTTC.

This clone was picked up one time. The rearrangement joins TRBV5-6 to TRBJ1-4, with D perhaps TRBD1 (6 bases). This CDR3 spans 16 amino acids. The germline gives CDR1 SGHDT, CDR2 YYEEEE. The ends were cut back, 6 bases at V and 3 bases at J, with 18 bases in the middle. CDR3 residues: CASTLGQRGANEKLFF. The CDR3 nucleotides read TGTGCCAGCACCCTGGGACAACGGGGCGCTAATGAAAAACTGTTTTTT. The complete variable domain, with remaining parts taken from reference TRBV5-6 and TRBJ1-4, reads DAGVTQSPTHLIKTRGQQVTLRCSPKSGHDTVSWYQQALGQGPQFIFQYYEEEERQRGNFPDRFSGHQFPNYSSELNVNALLLGDSALYLCASTLGQRGANEKLFFGSGTQLSVL.

V gene TRBV18 combines with J gene TRBJ1-2; 10 nucleotides agree with TRBD1. CDR1 is KGHSH, CDR2 LQKENI, per germline. This CDR3 contains 16 residues. With 0 bases clipped from V and 3 bases from J, the junction kept 4 bases outside the gene matches. CDR3 region: CASSPPGTGDYYGYTF. The CDR3 DNA reads as TGTGCCAGCTCACCACCGGGGACAGGGGACTACTATGGCTACACCTTC.

The chain's CDR3 is CAWSEVAAGELFF. The CDR3 DNA sequence: TGTGCCTGGAGTGAAGTAGCGGCCGGGGAGCTGTTTTTT. V is TRBV30 and J is TRBJ2-2, with a tentative D call TRBD2 (6 bases). The CDR3 runs 13 residues. Trimming took off 1 base at V and 6 bases at J, with 9 bases between the two ends. CDR1 and CDR2 from the germline V gene are GTSNPN and SVGIG (reference sequence).

The CDR3 sequence is CASSLSLQRGGYSPLHF. DNA for the CDR3: TGCGCCAGCAGCTTGAGTCTTCAAAGAGGGGGATATTCACCCCTCCACTTT. The chain is built from TRBV5-1 and TRBJ1-6; maybe TRBD1 (6 bases). Between the trimmed V and J ends, which lost 1 base and 8 bases, there was a span of 19 bases. This CDR3 has 17 amino acids. The germline gives CDR1 SGHRS, CDR2 YFSETQ.